This is a list of T cell receptor beta chains from one sample in a study of PD-L1 blockade in urothelial cancer. Method: immunoSEQ multiplex PCR; TCRdb's copy keeps in-frame clones and lacks some. The data contain some 20,000 clones, about 90% of them singletons. This specimen consisted of PBMCs, obtained around atezolizumab (anti-PD-L1) treatment. Receptors were obtained from a man aged 50 to 60 with urothelial cancer. The CDR3 runs from the conserved cysteine through the conserved F or W. Clone size is stated in some rows and not others, as once, few, many or a class when expanded.

J gene	CDR3 length	clone size	V gene	CDR3 protein
TRBJ2-3	14	.	TRBV9	CASSVTRTADTQYF
TRBJ2-5	15	.	TRBV9	CASSAGLATKETQYF
TRBJ2-5	14	.	TRBV7-8	CASSLGGSQETQYF
TRBJ1-6	14	.	TRBV5-6	CASSLWTGRSPLHF
TRBJ1-1	17	.	TRBV2	CASSERPPGVMNTEAFF
TRBJ2-7	15	few	TRBV6-5	CASSSPGTGFYEQYF
TRBJ1-6	14	.	TRBV6-1	CASSGTGNNSPLHF
TRBJ2-7	15	.	TRBV5-1	CASSLVSGETYEQYF
TRBJ2-2	17	.	TRBV7-2	CASSKRGLAGNTGELFF
TRBJ2-5	15	.	TRBV10-3	CAISGGQGLQETQYF
TRBJ2-7	16	.	TRBV5-1	CASSPQSLAKSYEQYF
TRBJ2-7	15	.	TRBV13	CASSPVWDNHYEQYF
TRBJ1-1	14	.	TRBV9	CASSVGHLNTEAFF
TRBJ1-5	13	.	TRBV30	CAWSRDSNQPQHF
TRBJ2-1	17	.	TRBV5-1	CASSSGQDSPSKMRQFF
TRBJ2-3	16	.	TRBV9	CASSVKAGGITDTQYF
TRBJ1-3	12	.	TRBV10-1	CASGTRGNTIYF
TRBJ2-1	16	.	TRBV6-5	CASSLPSTSGRNEQFF
TRBJ2-7	15	.	TRBV9	CASSVASHSDYEQYF
TRBJ1-4	14	.	TRBV14	CASSQWTGIEKLFF
TRBJ2-1	13	.	TRBV6-5	CASSGTAYNEQFF
TRBJ2-3	15	.	TRBV7-2	CASSLRQGYTDTQYF
TRBJ2-7	14	.	TRBV6-6	CASILGGRSYEQYF
TRBJ2-2	16	.	TRBV10-3	CAISELQGKNTGELFF
TRBJ2-6	18	.	TRBV28	CASSLPGQGISGANVLTF
TRBJ2-7	13	few	TRBV18	CASSSGQTYEQYF
TRBJ2-5	18	few	TRBV9	CASSVAGGLAGAGETQYF
TRBJ2-1	18	.	TRBV7-8	CASSLKWTGGIIYNEQFF
TRBJ2-2	17	once	TRBV7-9	CASSGRRTGANTGELFF
TRBJ1-5	16	.	TRBV6-1	CASSEEGGVLNQPQHF
TRBJ2-7	17	.	TRBV4-2	CASSQDSPPVVVPEQYF
TRBJ2-7	17	.	TRBV13	CASSPDRGPYLSYEQYF
TRBJ1-5	16	.	TRBV7-2	CASSPPGNVSNQPQHF
TRBJ1-3	14	.	TRBV6-5	CASRGGISGNTIYF
TRBJ1-1	17	.	TRBV5-6	CASSLSPGQGARKEAFF
TRBJ1-4	12	.	TRBV6-5	CASSSAGEKLFF
TRBJ2-1	14	.	TRBV30	CAWSAGGGYNEQFF
TRBJ1-3	14	.	TRBV29-1	CSVELGGAGNTIYF
TRBJ2-5	15	.	TRBV27	CASRSGGLISETQYF
TRBJ2-1	17	once	TRBV4-3	CASSQDVASGVNNEQFF
TRBJ1-1	15	.	TRBV6-5	CASSAQPQGGTEAFF
TRBJ2-1	15	.	TRBV5-1	CASSRDSSSYNEQFF
TRBJ1-1	14	once	TRBV6-6	CASSSGQGGTEAFF
TRBJ2-1	15	.	TRBV5-6	CASSPGLAAYNEQFF
TRBJ2-1	14	once	TRBV7-6	CASSLGTRNNEQFF
TRBJ2-1	16	.	TRBV14	CASSQTRGGTRNEQFF
TRBJ2-2	16	.	TRBV5-4	CASSLGTSWGTGELFF
TRBJ2-7	14	.	TRBV15	CATSVLSGSYEQYF
TRBJ2-6	13	.	TRBV12-5	CATRGSGANVLTF
TRBJ2-7	16	.	TRBV6-6	CASSYPTTGDFYEQYF
TRBJ2-7	15	.	TRBV19	CASTRLGSGSYEQYF
TRBJ2-3	17	.	TRBV7-3	CASSSTNDRKGTDTQYF
TRBJ2-7	15	.	TRBV5-1	CASSLVSESSYEQYF
TRBJ2-1	14	once	TRBV28	CASRVGLAENEQFF
TRBJ2-7	13	.	TRBV4-3	CASSQHLTYEQYF